This TCR beta chain was identified during a study of CD8 T cells in Susac syndrome. Germline CDR1 LGHDT, CDR2 YNNKEL (reference sequence). Germline trimming cut 4 bases from V and 10 bases from J; bases unmatched to any gene: 15. This CDR3 is built from 16 residues. Reverse transcription of roughly 0.45 to 1 ug RNA was performed with random hexamers. An immunoSEQ multiplex PCR amplified TCR beta CDR3 over 54 Vbeta and 13 Jbeta. Each CDR3 protein gets one entry after TCRdb re-called the immunoSEQ multiplex PCR reads with MiXCR. The table lists approximately 190,000 distinct CDR3 sequences, 85% to 95% of them singletons.

This TCR came from a human donor with Susac syndrome. The specimen sequenced was CD8+ T cells from PBMCs. The chain couples TRBV3-1 to TRBJ1-4; 7 nucleotides agree with TRBD1. The CDR3 is CASSLFETGSLGKLFF. The CDR3 DNA sequence: TGTGCCAGCAGCCTGTTTGAGACAGGGTCTCTTGGAAAACTGTTTTTT.